The 15 T cell receptor beta chains presented below share a single source sample, sequenced in a study of T cells in localized non-small cell lung cancer. The protocol was immunoSEQ multiplex PCR, while the TCRdb copy is restricted to in-frame clones and leaves out a portion. Of 15,000 or so clones detected, roughly 81% appear once; the ten largest clones hold roughly a quarter. The sample was peripheral blood, taken before any cancer treatment. The receptors come from a male donor aged 60 or older with stage I lung adenocarcinoma.

The gene calls are TRBV9 and TRBJ1-6; 9 nucleotides agree with TRBD1. From germline, CDR1 is SGDLS and CDR2 YYNGEE. The CDR3 is 15 residues long. V trimming: 0 bases; J trimming: 8 bases; junction bases outside the gene matches: 3. The CDR3 region is CASSVGGQGYSPLHF. CDR3 in DNA: TGTGCCAGCAGCGTAGGTGGACAGGGGTATTCACCCCTCCACTTT.

The rearrangement links TRBV2 to TRBJ2-2, with no clear D. V gave up 4 bases and J gave up 5 bases, with 11 bases separating them. The CDR3 is 14 residues long. Germline V gene lookup returns CDR1 SNHLY and CDR2 FYNNEI. CDR3 sequence (DNA): TGTGCCAGCAGTGTGGCAGCAGGAACCGGGGAGCTGTTTTTT. This gives the protein CASSVAAGTGELFF.

The chain joins TRBV4-3 to TRBJ2-1; 8 bases line up with TRBD2. Trimming removed 1 base from V and 8 bases from J; junction bases left unmatched: 13. This CDR3 spans 17 amino acids. The germline V gene encodes CDR1 LGHNA and CDR2 YSLEER. DNA of the CDR3: TGCGCCAGCAGCCAAGGGCAGTACGGGACTAGTAGAGATGAGCAGTTCTTC. Amino acids: CASSQGQYGTSRDEQFF.

V is TRBV6-4 and J is TRBJ2-3; 7 nucleotides line up with TRBD2. This CDR3 comprises 15 residues. Unmatched junction bases numbered 10, after V lost 5 bases and J lost 5 bases. The germline V gene has CDR1 MRHNA and CDR2 SNTAGT. CDR3 loop: CASSRVSGEKDTQYF. The CDR3 coding sequence is TGTGCCAGCAGTAGGGTCAGCGGGGAGAAAGATACGCAGTATTTT.

CDR3 in amino acids: CASSEAPTAGGNTIYF. CDR3 sequence (DNA): TGTGCCAGCAGTGAAGCCCCGACAGCGGGTGGAAACACCATATATTTT. V is TRBV6-1 and J is TRBJ1-3; a weak D match, TRBD1 (5 bases). The V end lost 0 bases, the J end lost 3 bases, and 12 bases lay between the germline ends. Germline V gene data show CDR1 as MNHNS and CDR2 as SASEGT. This CDR3 is built from 16 residues.

This clone was detected only once. The V gene is TRBV7-8, the J gene TRBJ2-1; 9 nucleotides align to TRBD2. V lost 2 bases, J lost 6 bases, and 5 bases stayed unmatched. Germline-derived CDR1 and CDR2 are SGHVS and FQNEAQ. CDR3 length: 15 residues. The CDR3, as DNA: TGTGCCAGCAGCTTACAGGCACTAGCGGGCAATGAGCAGTTCTTC. It translates to CASSLQALAGNEQFF.

CDR3 DNA sequence: TGTGCCAGCAGCTTATATGGCGGGGGGGCCGTAAATGAGCAGTTCTTC. Protein: CASSLYGGGAVNEQFF. The chain employs TRBV7-6 and TRBJ2-1; TRBD2 matches at 9 bases. This CDR3 has 16 amino acids. Germline CDR1 reads SGHVS; CDR2 reads FNYEAQ. J lost 7 bases, V lost 2 bases, and 9 bases had no gene match.

The chain links TRBV7-2 to TRBJ2-1; 8 bases line up with TRBD2. This CDR3 has 12 amino acids. Germline V gene lookup returns CDR1 SGHTA and CDR2 FQGNSA. After removal of 5 bases from V and 13 bases from J, the junction contained 7 bases not matched to a gene. The CDR3 nucleotides are TGTGCCAGCAGCACTCTAGCGGGCCATCAGTTCTTC. Translated, it gives CASSTLAGHQFF.

The CDR3 sequence is CASRLQGPTEAFF. The DNA of the CDR3 is TGTGCCAGCAGGTTACAGGGTCCCACTGAAGCTTTCTTT. The chain uses TRBV6-6 and TRBJ1-1; a weak D match, TRBD1 (6 bases). From germline, CDR1 is MNHNY and CDR2 SVGAGI (reference sequence). V was trimmed by 6 bases and J by 4 bases, leaving 12 bases between them. This CDR3 comprises 13 residues.

The gene calls are TRBV10-3 and TRBJ1-3; 10 bases are shared with TRBD1. In germline, CDR1 is ENHRY, CDR2 SYGVKD. The CDR3 covers 15 residues. Trimming removed 6 bases from V and 7 bases from J; junction bases left unmatched: 9. The CDR3 region has the DNA TGTGCCATCAGCCCAAATCGGGGACAGGGGAACACCATATATTTT. It yields the protein CAISPNRGQGNTIYF.

The V gene is TRBV7-9, the J gene TRBJ2-1; 10 bases match TRBD2. Germline-derived CDR1 and CDR2 are SEHNR and FQNEAQ (reference sequence). This CDR3 has 17 amino acids. J lost 7 bases, V lost 1 base, and 10 bases had no gene match. In DNA, the CDR3 is TGTGCCAGCAGCTTAGGGGTTAGTACTAGCGGGGAGAATGAGCAGTTCTTC. It translates to CASSLGVSTSGENEQFF.

This clone was observed a single time. The chain couples TRBV6-6 to TRBJ1-2, with a weak D call TRBD1 (6 bases). Trimming stripped 8 bases from V and 3 bases from J, with 19 bases between. The CDR3 is 15 amino acids. Per the germline V gene, CDR1 is MNHNY and CDR2 is SVGAGI (reference sequence). Here the CDR3 DNA reads TGTGCCAGCCAGGGAGAAGGAGCAGGGGACTATGGCTACACCTTC. Protein sequence: CASQGEGAGDYGYTF.

This clone occurred once. The chain employs TRBV28 and TRBJ2-7; D uncertain. The germline V and J ends were trimmed by 7 bases and 3 bases, with 19 bases remaining between them. This CDR3 spans 15 amino acids. Germline CDR1 MDHEN, CDR2 SYDVKM. CDR3 loop: CASTPSGGRSYEQYF. The CDR3 bases are TGTGCCAGCACCCCCTCGGGTGGCAGGAGCTACGAGCAGTACTTC.

The gene calls are TRBV28 and TRBJ1-2, with D uncertain. The V end lost 3 bases, the J end lost 10 bases, and 12 bases lay between the germline ends. The CDR3 spans 12 residues. Per germline, CDR1 MDHEN and CDR2 SYDVKM. CDR3 amino acids: CASSFGQRVYTF. The CDR3 nucleotides read TGTGCCAGCAGTTTTGGGCAGAGAGTCTACACCTTC.

This clone was detected once. This rearrangement joins TRBV6-5 to TRBJ1-1, with D perhaps matching TRBD1 (5 bases). The V and J ends lost 0 bases and 0 bases respectively, with 8 bases between them. CDR1 is MNHEY and CDR2 is SVGAGI in the germline V gene. The CDR3 runs 15 residues. The CDR3 DNA reads TGTGCCAGCAGTTACTCGACAGTAATGAACACTGAAGCTTTCTTT. Amino acid sequence: CASSYSTVMNTEAFF.